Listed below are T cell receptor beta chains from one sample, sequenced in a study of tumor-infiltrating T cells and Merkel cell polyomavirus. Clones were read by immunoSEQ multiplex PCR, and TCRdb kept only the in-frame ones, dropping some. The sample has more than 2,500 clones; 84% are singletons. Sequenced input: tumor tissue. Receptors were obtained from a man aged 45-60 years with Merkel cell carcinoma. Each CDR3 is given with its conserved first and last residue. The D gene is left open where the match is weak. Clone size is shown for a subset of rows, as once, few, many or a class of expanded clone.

TGTGCCAGCAGCACCGGACAGGGTGACACTGAAGCTTTCTTT	CASSTGQGDTEAFF	TRBD1	TRBV7-9	-	TRBJ1-1
TGTGCCAGCACCCCCAGGATCGCGGGACTAGCTAACACCGGGGAGCTGTTTTTT	CASTPRIAGLANTGELFF	TRBD2	TRBV7-2	-	TRBJ2-2
TGTGCCAGCAGTCCCCTCGGGTCACGAAGTGAGGAGCAGTACTTC	CASSPLGSRSEEQYF	-	TRBV6-5	-	TRBJ2-7
TGTGCCAGCAGTTCCCCGGGTCGTTCTAGCACAGATACGCAGTATTTT	CASSSPGRSSTDTQYF	-	TRBV28	-	TRBJ2-3
TGTGCCAGCAGCGCTGCGGCGGACTTTAGGAACACCGGGGAGCTGTTTTTT	CASSAAADFRNTGELFF	-	TRBV11-2	-	TRBJ2-2
TGCGCCAGCAGTCGGACAGGGGGTTTCATGAACACTGAAGCTTTCTTT	CASSRTGGFMNTEAFF	TRBD1	TRBV5-1	few	TRBJ1-1
TGTGCCATCAGTGAGGCGGGGTTTCAGGTTACTGAAGCTTTCTTT	CAISEAGFQVTEAFF	-	TRBV10-3	once	TRBJ1-1
TGTGCCAGCAGCCCCCTAATTGAGCTGTTTTTT	CASSPLIELFF	-	TRBV11-2	-	TRBJ2-2
TGTGCCAGCACCCAGTTCAAGGTCGGGATAGCGTACGAGCAGTACTTC	CASTQFKVGIAYEQYF	-	TRBV28	-	TRBJ2-7
TGTGCCAGCAGTTACTTAAGGGGGTACCAAGAGACCCAGTACTTC	CASSYLRGYQETQYF	-	TRBV6-5	-	TRBJ2-5
TGTGCTAGTGGTTTGAGGTGGACAGGGTGGGCCGGGGAGCTGTTTTTT	CASGLRWTGWAGELFF	TRBD1	TRBV12-5	-	TRBJ2-2
TGTGCCAGCAGCCAAGATTCAGGTTCTGGAAACACCATATATTTT	CASSQDSGSGNTIYF	-	TRBV4-2	-	TRBJ1-3
TGTGCCAGCACCCAACCAGGACAGGGGGCTTTAAATGAGCAGTTCTTC	CASTQPGQGALNEQFF	TRBD1	TRBV9	-	TRBJ2-1
TGTGCTACCAAAATGCGGGGGGGGCGCAAGGCTGAAGCTTTCTTT	CATKMRGGRKAEAFF	-	TRBV27	-	TRBJ1-1
TGTGCCAGCAGCTCGAGTGGGACAGGGGGCAGCTATGGCTACACCTTC	CASSSSGTGGSYGYTF	TRBD1	TRBV7-9	-	TRBJ1-2
TGCAGCGTAGGGAACGCGGGGCGCACCGGGGAGCTGTTTTTT	CSVGNAGRTGELFF	-	TRBV29-1	once	TRBJ2-2
TGTGCCAGCAGCTTGGGCAGGGGCTCCAATGAGCAGTTCTTC	CASSLGRGSNEQFF	-	TRBV7-2	-	TRBJ2-1
TGTGCCAGCAGTCAAAGGAGGGCGGGGGCCCCCACAGATACGCAGTATTTT	CASSQRRAGAPTDTQYF	-	TRBV4-2	large	TRBJ2-3
TGTGCCAGTACCAGGGATCTTATTTTGGGGGGCTACACCTTC	CASTRDLILGGYTF	-	TRBV19	-	TRBJ1-2
TGTGCCAGCAGCCAACGCAGGGCTGGAGGAAACACCATATATTTT	CASSQRRAGGNTIYF	-	TRBV14	-	TRBJ1-3
TGTGCCATCAGCGATACAATAGAGCAGTTCTTC	CAISDTIEQFF	-	TRBV10-3	-	TRBJ2-1
TGTGCCAGTACTACAGGGAGTAAAGATCAGCCCCAGCATTTT	CASTTGSKDQPQHF	-	TRBV7-2	few	TRBJ1-5
TGTGCCAGCAGCCCAACCCACAGGGCTCTAGGTTATAGCAATCAGCCCCAGCATTTT	CASSPTHRALGYSNQPQHF	-	TRBV7-2	once	TRBJ1-5
TGTGCCAGTAGTATGCCCGGGAGCAGACGGGAGACCCAGTACTTC	CASSMPGSRRETQYF	-	TRBV19	-	TRBJ2-5